The text below deals with one T cell receptor (beta chain). The antigen remains unidentified. The trim removed 5 bases at V and 5 bases at J, leaving 8 bases unmatched. The CDR3 has 16 amino acids. CDR1 is LNHNV and CDR2 is YYDKDF in the germline V gene (reference sequence). This record belongs to a study of cytomegalovirus exposure and HLA in healthy donors. Findings and limits, study-wide: According to a later analysis, donors in an Asian-associated ancestry cluster reportedly had fewer N-insertions than the approximately 730-donor mean. V- and J-gene trimming of TCR beta was linked (in a later analysis) to a missense DCLRE1C variant.

The PCR made use of 60 Vbeta and 13 Jbeta primers. Method: immunoSEQ multiplex PCR; TCRdb's copy keeps in-frame clones and lacks some. The sample has around 100,000 clones, over 75% seen once; the top ten hold around 2.7%. The sequenced sample was PBMCs. This clonotype was obtained from a woman younger than 30 in good health and CMV-seronegative. The V gene is TRBV15, the J gene TRBJ2-2; 10 bases are shared with TRBD1. The CDR3 DNA reads as TGTGCCACCAGCGACCGGGACAGGGGTGAGACCGGGGAGCTGTTTTTT. Protein product: CATSDRDRGETGELFF.